A single sample is the source of the 18 T cell receptor beta chains below, sequenced in a study of blood T cell repertoires in COVID-19. Sequenced by immunoSEQ multiplex PCR; TCRdb stores in-frame clones only, minus some. The sample carries about 150,000 clones, over 60% recorded once. The specimen sequenced was peripheral blood. These receptors were collected from an elderly man with acute or convalescent COVID-19.

A single count supports this clone. The V gene is TRBV9, the J gene TRBJ1-2; D is unresolved. CDR1 and CDR2 (germline): SGDLS, YYNGEE. V lost 4 bases to trimming and J lost 7 bases, with 17 bases between them. This CDR3 region has 14 residues. The CDR3 DNA follows: TGTGCCAGCAGCCCACCGCACGGACGGGGTGGCTACACCTTC. Its protein product is CASSPPHGRGGYTF.

The rearrangement uses TRBV12-5 and TRBJ2-7, with 7 positions matching TRBD2. The junction had 3 bases not matched to a gene; V was cut back by 7 bases and J by 0 bases. In germline, CDR1 is LGHNT, CDR2 FRNRAP. CDR3 length equals 13 residues. CDR3 nucleotides: TGTGCTAGTGTCCCGGGGGGCTCCTACGAGCAGTACGTC. This gives the protein CASVPGGSYEQYV.

This CDR3 reads CASSQVATSGGAHNEQFF. The CDR3 region has the DNA TGCGCCAGCAGCCAAGTTGCTACTAGCGGGGGGGCCCACAATGAGCAGTTCTTC. The chain uses TRBV4-1 and TRBJ2-1, with TRBD2 matching 13 bases. Per the germline V gene, CDR1 is MGHRA and CDR2 is YSYEKL. V lost 1 base, J lost 5 bases, and 8 bases stayed unmatched. This CDR3 spans 18 amino acids.

The V gene is TRBV9, the J gene TRBJ2-7; 7 bases map to TRBD1. The CDR3 covers 14 residues. Germline V gene data show CDR1 as SGDLS and CDR2 as YYNGEE. V shed 4 bases, J shed 3 bases, and the junction held 7 bases outside the gene matches. The CDR3 bases are TGTGCCAGCAGCCCCAGACAGGGACGCTACGAGCAGTACTTC. The encoded protein is CASSPRQGRYEQYF.

The rearrangement links TRBV24-1 to TRBJ2-5; the D is unclear. V lost 4 bases and J 7 bases, leaving 12 bases between the germline ends. Per germline, CDR1 KGHDR and CDR2 SFDVKD. CDR3 length equals 13 residues. As DNA, the CDR3 is TGTGCCACCAGTGACCCCCTCTCGTGGACCCAGTACTTC. Protein product: CATSDPLSWTQYF.

The rearrangement joins TRBV6-2 or TRBV6-3 to TRBJ1-1; unclear D gene. V lost 6 bases to trimming and J lost 0 bases, with 8 bases between them. The CDR3 has 13 residues. Germline V lookup: CDR1 MNHEY, CDR2 SVGEGT. CDR3 sequence (DNA): TGTGCCAGCAGCAACATTATGAACACTGAAGCTTTCTTT. Translation: CASSNIMNTEAFF.

V usage is TRBV7-9 and J usage is TRBJ2-5; 9 bases match TRBD1. CDR1 and CDR2 from the germline V gene are SEHNR and FQNEAQ (reference sequence). The CDR3 consists of 15 residues. The V segment lost 5 bases and the J segment 3 bases; nucleotides outside the gene matches: 7. CDR3 DNA: TGTGCCAGCAGCCTCGGACAGGGGAAGGAAGAGACCCAGTACTTC. It codes for CASSLGQGKEETQYF.

This chain joins TRBV4-3 and TRBJ1-2; TRBD1 aligns across 9 bases. V was pared by 0 bases and J by 5 bases, with 7 bases of the junction left unmatched. Germline CDR1 LGHNA, CDR2 YSLEER. This CDR3 is built from 16 residues. In DNA, the CDR3 is TGCGCCAGCAGCCAAGAAGGGAGTGACAGGGGGTATGGCTACACCTTC. It is translated as CASSQEGSDRGYGYTF.

With respect to this clone: The junction departs from germline at one end; a sequencing error may be responsible. The rearrangement uses TRBV11-3 and TRBJ2-7; 7 bases are a match to TRBD2. The CDR3 has 13 residues. Per the germline V gene, CDR1 is SGHNT and CDR2 is YENEEA. CDR3 nucleotide sequence: TGTGCCAGCAGCCCCGGCGTGGAGCGGGGCCTGGTCTTC. As protein: CASSPGVERGLVF.

This sequence joins TRBV5-1 and TRBJ2-3, with a possible D match to TRBD1 (7 bases). Germline V lookup: CDR1 SGHRS, CDR2 YFSETQ. Trimming took 4 bases from V and 4 from J, leaving 13 bases between them. This CDR3 comprises 14 residues. The CDR3 coding sequence is TGCGCCAGCAGCGCGGGACAGCCATCAGATACGCAGTATTTT. Translating gives CASSAGQPSDTQYF.

J is TRBJ2-3 and V is TRBV5-1, with 8 positions matching TRBD2. V dropped 6 bases and J dropped 6; count of bases not matched to a gene: 6. This CDR3 spans 13 amino acids. The germline V gene has CDR1 SGHRS and CDR2 YFSETQ. The CDR3: CASKVAGLDTQYF. The CDR3 nucleotides are TGCGCCAGCAAGGTAGCGGGGTTGGATACGCAGTATTTT. Variable domain in full (rest from reference TRBV5-1 and TRBJ2-3): KAGVTQTPRYLIKTRGQQVTLSCSPISGHRSVSWYQQTPGQGLQFLFEYFSETQRNKGNFPGRFSGRQFSNSRSEMNVSTLELGDSALYLCASKVAGLDTQYFGPGTRLTVL.

The V call is TRBV5-1, the J call TRBJ1-1; perhaps TRBD1 as D (5 bases). V lost 2 bases and J lost 4, with 15 bases in between. Germline-derived CDR1 and CDR2 are SGHRS and YFSETQ. The CDR3 consists of 15 residues. CDR3 in DNA: TGCGCCAGCAGCTTACGACAGCAAGTATCCACTGAAGCTTTCTTT. As protein: CASSLRQQVSTEAFF.

The chain employs TRBV27 and TRBJ2-5; TRBD2 matches 10 bases. Trimming cost V 5 bases and J 1 base; bases outside gene matches: 13. Germline V gives CDR1 MNHEY, CDR2 SMNVEV (reference sequence). This CDR3 has 18 residues. CDR3 bases: TGTGCCAGCAGTCCCTCTTTACCTAGCGGGGGTACCCAAGAGACCCAGTACTTC. This codes for CASSPSLPSGGTQETQYF.

The chain uses TRBV28 and TRBJ2-2; the match to TRBD2 covers 10 bases. The junction had 13 bases not matched to a gene; V was cut back by 7 bases and J by 5 bases. CDR1 and CDR2 from the germline V gene are MDHEN and SYDVKM. The CDR3 is made up of 17 amino acids. The CDR3 DNA reads as TGTGCCAGCACTCTCGGGCTAGCGGGGGTTCGTACCGGGGAGCTGTTTTTT. It specifies CASTLGLAGVRTGELFF.

This clone was seen many times. The CDR3 bases are TGTGCCAGCAGGCTCTGGGAGGGGTCTCAGCCCCAGCATTTT. This encodes CASRLWEGSQPQHF. The chain recombines TRBV5-8 with TRBJ1-5; possible D gene TRBD1, 5 bases. This CDR3 has 14 amino acids. Germline CDR1 and CDR2: SGHTS and YDEGEE. Deletions cut 5 bases from V and 6 bases from J, with 15 bases between.

The chain has TRBV20-1 and TRBJ1-3; no definite D call. From germline, CDR1 is DFQATT and CDR2 SNEGSKA (reference sequence). Deletions cut 5 bases from V and 8 bases from J, with 10 bases between. This CDR3 has 11 amino acids. The CDR3 sequence: CSAGPGDTIYF. The CDR3 DNA sequence: TGCAGTGCTGGACCCGGGGACACCATATATTTT.

For the CDR3, the DNA is TGTGCCAGCAGCTTGAAGCCGCGCGGGGGGCTACCGGACCAAGAGACCCAGTACTTC. It translates to CASSLKPRGGLPDQETQYF. The chain couples TRBV5-8 to TRBJ2-5; TRBD2 matches 8 bases. The V gene end was trimmed by 1 base and the J gene end by 0 bases; junction bases not matched to a gene: 14. CDR3 length: 19 residues. The V gene's germline CDR1 is SGHTS and CDR2 YDEGEE.

The rearrangement joins TRBV6-5 to TRBJ1-4, with TRBD1 as a possible D gene (6 bases). The CDR3 has 15 amino acids. The germline gives CDR1 MNHEY, CDR2 SVGAGI. Trimming removed 7 bases at V and 4 bases at J, with 16 bases between. The CDR3 bases are TGTGCCAGCACGAAGGCCCAGGACAGTAATGAAAAACTGTTTTTT. Amino acids: CASTKAQDSNEKLFF.